The TCR beta chain described here comes from a study of blood T cell repertoires in COVID-19. V trimming: 0 bases; J trimming: 3 bases; junction bases outside the gene matches: 2. The CDR3 is 15 residues long. Germline V gene lookup returns CDR1 SGHAT and CDR2 FQNNGV. Method: immunoSEQ multiplex PCR; TCRdb's copy keeps in-frame clones and lacks some. This table holds more than 95,000 clones, 85% to 90% found once. The specimen sequenced was peripheral blood. J is TRBJ1-5 and V is TRBV11-2; 7 bases match TRBD1. This TCR was recovered from a man between 45 and 60 years old with acute or convalescent COVID-19. CDR3 nucleotides: TGTGCCAGCAGCTTAGACGGGACAGTCAATCAGCCCCAGCATTTT. Protein sequence: CASSLDGTVNQPQHF. Together with reference TRBV11-2 and TRBJ1-5, the CDR3 gives the full variable domain: EAGVAQSPRYKIIEKRQSVAFWCNPISGHATLYWYQQILGQGPKLLIQFQNNGVVDDSQLPKDRFSAERLKGVDSTLKIQPAKLEDSAVYLCASSLDGTVNQPQHFGDGTRLSIL.